This T cell receptor beta chain was observed in a study of regulatory T cells in long-lasting Graves disease. General study points: Patients whose Graves' disease persisted exhibited lower TCR diversity than those newly diagnosed. Persistent cases favored TRBV28, TRBJ1-2 and TRBJ2-5.

Time point given: persistent/refractory GD, antithyroid drugs over 5 years with positive TRAb. RNA isolated from PBMCs was used to make the TCR library. With iRepertoire HTBI primers and Arm-PCR of CDR3 regions, TCR beta libraries were built. TCRdb re-analysed the multiplex PCR reads in MiXCR, keeping a single row per CDR3 protein. The data hold about 450,000 distinct CDR3 sequences, with about 20% observed a single time. In this sample, this clonotype turned up a few times. Its antigen is as yet unknown. The CDR3 contains 15 residues. The V and J ends lost 2 bases and 3 bases respectively, with 13 bases between them. Germline V gene sequence: CDR1 SGHAT, CDR2 FQNNGV.

The specimen was peripheral blood mononuclear cells (PBMCs), collected when the disease was refractory, from a patient treated with antithyroid drugs. The TCR sequence derives from a female donor with Graves disease. This chain links TRBV11-2 with TRBJ1-1; D may be TRBD1 (5 bases). CDR3 amino acids: CASSLIAGWDTEAFF. The CDR3 nucleotides read TGTGCCAGCAGCTTAATCGCAGGGTGGGACACTGAAGCTTTCTTT.